The subject of this entry is one T cell receptor beta chain. As yet, its antigen is unknown. This specimen belongs to a study of cytomegalovirus exposure and HLA in healthy donors. Findings and caveats of the study: One later analysis reportedly identified an Asian-associated ancestry cluster that showed fewer N-insertions than the approximately 670-donor mean. Several top significant clusters appeared, in a later analysis, to be linked to common viral pathogens. Later on, an analysis showed TCR association rates differing by HLA locus, with DRB1 the most and HLA-C the fewest.

The CDR3 spans 16 residues. The germline gives CDR1 SGHTA, CDR2 FQGNSA. V was clipped by 2 bases and J by 0 bases; unmatched bases: 7. Primers included in the PCR were 60 Vbeta and 13 Jbeta primers. Clones were read by immunoSEQ multiplex PCR, and TCRdb kept only the in-frame ones, dropping some. The sample records 100,000 to 120,000 clones, around three quarters being singletons. The V and J genes are TRBV7-2 and TRBJ2-7, with TRBD2 matching over 7 bases. Sequencing used PBMCs. The origin of this receptor is a woman aged 25-40 years in good health and CMV-seronegative. CDR3 region: CASSLSAAGISYEQYF. In DNA form, the CDR3 reads TGTGCCAGCAGCTTAAGCGCAGCGGGGATCTCCTACGAGCAGTACTTC.